This T cell receptor (beta chain) came from a study of cytomegalovirus exposure and HLA in healthy donors. Background on the study: A later analysis reported the 90 to 150 validation repertoires used the same platform as the roughly 700 first-cohort repertoires. Study results and limitations: Most TCR sequences were uncommon, yet certain public TCRs appeared in many donors. Cytomegalovirus association was assigned to approximately 160 TCR beta chains.

The CDR3 runs 13 residues. V lost 5 bases to trimming and J lost 1 base, with 9 bases between them. Germline V gene lookup returns CDR1 SGHTA and CDR2 FQGTGA. This clone was detected only a few times. What it recognizes is unknown. The repertoire was sequenced with immunoSEQ multiplex PCR; TCRdb's copy has only in-frame clones and lacks some. Of about 260,000 clones in the sample, about 92% were seen once. This TCR was recovered from a woman in her twenties or thirties in good health and CMV-seronegative. Sequencing was carried out using PBMCs. The rearrangement uses TRBV7-3 and TRBJ2-7, with a tentative D call TRBD1 (6 bases). CDR3 DNA sequence: TGTGCCAGCAGCCTCGACAGGTCCTACGAGCAGTACTTC. Translating it yields CASSLDRSYEQYF.